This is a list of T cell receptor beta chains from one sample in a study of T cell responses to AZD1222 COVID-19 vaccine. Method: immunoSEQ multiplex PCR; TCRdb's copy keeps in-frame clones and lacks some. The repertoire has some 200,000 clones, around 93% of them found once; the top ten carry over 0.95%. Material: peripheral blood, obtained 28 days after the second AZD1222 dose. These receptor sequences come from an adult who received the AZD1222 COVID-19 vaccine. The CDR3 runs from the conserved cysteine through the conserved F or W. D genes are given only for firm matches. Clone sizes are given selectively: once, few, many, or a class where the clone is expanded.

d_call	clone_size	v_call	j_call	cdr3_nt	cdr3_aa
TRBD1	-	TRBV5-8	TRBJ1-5	TGTGCCAGCAGCTTGAGGGCAGGGGGCCACTTTGGCCAGCCCCAGCATTTT	CASSLRAGGHFGQPQHF
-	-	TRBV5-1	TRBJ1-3	TGCGCCAGCAGAGAAAGTTCCTCTGGAAACACCATATATTTT	CASRESSSGNTIYF
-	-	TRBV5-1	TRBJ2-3	TGCGCCAGCAGCGGGGAGAGAAGCACAGATACGCAGTATTTT	CASSGERSTDTQYF
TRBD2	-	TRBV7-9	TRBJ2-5	TGTGCGACCGGGGGAGGGGAGACCCAGTACTTC	CATGGGETQYF
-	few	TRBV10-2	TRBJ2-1	TGCGCCAGCAGGACCGACATTTACAATGAGCAGTTCTTC	CASRTDIYNEQFF
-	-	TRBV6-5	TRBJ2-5	TGTGCCAGCTGTATCCCCAGGGGTGACCAAGAGACCCAGTACTTC	CASCIPRGDQETQYF
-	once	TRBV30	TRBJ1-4	TGTGCTGGGCGGGGGCCGGGTGAAAAACTGTTTTTT	CAGRGPGEKLFF
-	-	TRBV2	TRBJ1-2	TGTGCCAGCAGTGACAGCCTCACTAACTATGGCTACACCTTC	CASSDSLTNYGYTF
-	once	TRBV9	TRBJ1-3	TGTGCCAGCAGCGCTGGACAGTCATTCTCTGGAAACACCATATATTTT	CASSAGQSFSGNTIYF
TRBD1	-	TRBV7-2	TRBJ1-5	TGTGCCAGCAACCCGACAGGGGGCCCTCAGCCCCAGCATTTT	CASNPTGGPQPQHF
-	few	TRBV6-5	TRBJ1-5	TGTGCCAGCAGTTACTCGGGGGGGGCGCCCCAGCATTTT	CASSYSGGAPQHF
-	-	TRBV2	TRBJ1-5	TGTGCCAGCAGTGAAATCCCCCCAGCCCAGCATTTT	CASSEIPPAQHF
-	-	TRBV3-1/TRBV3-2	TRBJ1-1	TGTGCCAGCAGCCCAGGGGACCGGCCGGGTACTGAAGCTTTCTTT	CASSPGDRPGTEAFF
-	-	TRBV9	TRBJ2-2	TGTGCCAGCAGCGCATACGGCGCGAACACCGGGGAGCTGTTTTTT	CASSAYGANTGELFF
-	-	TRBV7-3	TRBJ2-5	TGTGCCAGCAGCCCGGGACCGAACCAAGAGACCCAGTACTTC	CASSPGPNQETQYF
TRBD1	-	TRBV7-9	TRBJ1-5	TGTGCCAGCAGCTTAGCGACAGGGAGCAATCAGCCCCAGCATTTT	CASSLATGSNQPQHF
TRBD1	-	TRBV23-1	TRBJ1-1	TGCGCCAGCACCTGGGACAGGGGATTACGGACCGAAGCTTTCTTT	CASTWDRGLRTEAFF
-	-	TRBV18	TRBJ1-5	TGTGCCAGCTCACCACCGGCGGGAGTGCCCCAGCATTTT	CASSPPAGVPQHF
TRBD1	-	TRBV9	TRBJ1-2	TGTGCCAGCAGCTCGACAGGGTTCTATGGCTACACCTTC	CASSSTGFYGYTF